The rows below give T cell receptor beta chains drawn from one sample of a study of T cells in Graves' hyperthyroidism and ophthalmopathy. TCRdb re-analysed the multiplex PCR reads in MiXCR, keeping a single row per CDR3 protein. The sample has 400,000 to 500,000 distinct CDR3 sequences, 14% to 15% seen once. The sample consisted of blood. These receptor sequences come from a man aged 18 to 29 with Graves' ophthalmopathy. The CDR3 runs from the conserved cysteine through the conserved F or W. The D gene is left open where the match is weak. The listing skips clone size in some rows; elsewhere it reads once, few, many or a size class.

v_call	clone_size	d_call	j_call	cdr3_aa	cdr3_nt
TRBV7-9	few	TRBD1	TRBJ2-7	CASSPIRDRAPYEQYF	TGTGCCAGCAGTCCTATCCGGGACAGGGCGCCGTACGAGCAGTACTTC
TRBV3-1	few	-	TRBJ2-2	CASSQEARGGTGELFF	TGTGCCAGCAGCCAAGAGGCCAGGGGAGGAACCGGGGAGCTGTTTTTT
TRBV20-1	-	-	TRBJ2-5	CSASRWTQKTQYF	TGCAGTGCTAGCCGATGGACGCAGAAGACCCAGTACTTC
TRBV30	-	TRBD2	TRBJ2-7	CAWSMGLAASYEQYF	TGTGCCTGGAGTATGGGACTAGCCGCTTCCTACGAGCAGTACTTC
TRBV6-5	few	-	TRBJ1-3	CASSYGRTGNTIYF	TGTGCCAGCAGTTATGGGAGAACTGGAAACACCATATATTTT
TRBV12-3/TRBV12-4	many	TRBD1	TRBJ2-5	CASSPQTGAETQYF	TGTGCCAGCAGTCCGCAGACAGGGGCGGAGACCCAGTACTTC
TRBV6-5	few	TRBD1	TRBJ2-2	CASSYPDRGTGELFF	TGTGCCAGCAGTTATCCCGACAGGGGCACCGGGGAGCTGTTTTTT
TRBV3-1	many	TRBD1	TRBJ1-2	CASRTGDYGYTF	TGTGCCAGCAGGACAGGGGACTATGGCTACACCTTC
TRBV29-1	-	-	TRBJ2-1	CSVAARVDGNEQFF	TGCAGCGTTGCAGCGAGAGTAGATGGCAATGAGCAGTTCTTC
TRBV12-3/TRBV12-4	many	-	TRBJ2-3	CASGNYVPQDTQYF	TGTGCCAGCGGGAACTACGTGCCCCAAGATACGCAGTATTTT
TRBV18	-	-	TRBJ1-1	CASSPPSDTEAFF	TGTGCCAGCTCACCTCCCTCAGACACTGAAGCTTTCTTT
TRBV6-2/TRBV6-3	many	-	TRBJ1-4	CASSSRKDEKLFF	TGTGCCAGCAGTTCAAGGAAGGATGAAAAACTGTTTTTT
TRBV11-2	few	TRBD2	TRBJ2-2	CASSPPASGTGELFF	TGTGCCAGCAGCCCCCCGGCTAGCGGCACCGGGGAGCTGTTTTTT
TRBV6-1	many	TRBD1	TRBJ1-2	CASSTGTGSGYTF	TGTGCCAGCAGTACTGGGACAGGCTCTGGCTACACCTTC
TRBV10-1	-	TRBD1	TRBJ1-1	CASTLGQGTEAFF	TGCGCCAGCACCCTGGGACAGGGCACTGAAGCTTTCTTT
TRBV5-5	-	-	TRBJ2-5	CASSLVQSVETQYF	TGTGCCAGCAGCTTGGTACAGTCGGTGGAGACCCAGTACTTC
TRBV24-1	many	-	TRBJ2-1	CATSDPTRSSYNEQFF	TGTGCCACCAGTGATCCCACCCGAAGCTCCTACAATGAGCAGTTCTTC
TRBV5-1	many	-	TRBJ2-2	CASSLGQNTGELFF	TGTGCCAGCAGTTTAGGGCAGAACACCGGGGAGCTGTTTTTT
TRBV6-1	many	-	TRBJ2-7	CASSEEGGGSYEQYF	TGTGCCAGCAGTGAAGAGGGGGGGGGCTCCTACGAGCAGTACTTC
TRBV19	few	-	TRBJ1-5	CASSISGQINQPQHF	TGTGCCAGTAGTATATCTGGGCAGATCAATCAGCCCCAGCATTTT
TRBV25-1	many	-	TRBJ2-7	CASSGPGTLPYEQYF	TGTGCCAGCAGTGGGCCCGGGACACTACCCTACGAGCAGTACTTC
TRBV18	-	TRBD2	TRBJ2-7	CASSPVGRSREGEQYF	TGTGCCAGCTCACCAGTTGGCCGATCCCGGGAGGGCGAGCAGTACTTC
TRBV10-3	few	TRBD2	TRBJ2-1	CAISDLAGSKFF	TGTGCCATCAGTGATCTAGCGGGAAGCAAGTTCTTC
TRBV11-3	many	TRBD2	TRBJ2-1	CASSLGGGDYNEQFF	TGTGCCAGCAGCTTAGGTGGGGGGGACTACAATGAGCAGTTCTTC